This paragraph reports one T cell receptor beta chain. The sample belongs to a study of cytomegalovirus exposure and HLA in healthy donors. Whole-study context: Prior work identified around 120 million unique TCR beta sequences in some 200 million T cells.

The CDR3 consists of 17 residues. Germline loops: CDR1 SGHRS, CDR2 YFSETQ. J gave up 6 bases and V 0 bases, and 9 bases lay outside the gene matches. PCR amplification relied on 60 Vbeta primers (plus 13 Jbeta primers). Clones were sequenced by immunoSEQ multiplex PCR, and TCRdb holds only the in-frame ones, with some missing. Here the sample spans about 130,000 clones, 73% being singletons. The sequence was collected from a man aged 55 to 69 in good health and CMV-seropositive. Sequencing was performed on PBMCs. The V call is TRBV5-1, the J call TRBJ1-6, with 7 nucleotides matching TRBD1. The CDR3: CASSLDLTGEVNSPLHF. CDR3 coding DNA: TGCGCCAGCAGCTTGGACCTTACAGGGGAGGTTAATTCACCCCTCCACTTT.